The next 16 T cell receptor beta chains were all read from a single sample in a study of cytomegalovirus exposure and HLA in healthy donors. 13 Jbeta primers and 60 Vbeta primers were used for the PCR. Sequenced by immunoSEQ multiplex PCR; TCRdb stores in-frame clones only, minus some. In the table there are about 190,000 clones, 81% of which are singletons. Sequencing was performed on PBMCs. The receptors come from a man in his forties or fifties in good health and CMV-seropositive.

The sample holds one count of this clone. The chain uses TRBV4-1 and TRBJ1-2, with D perhaps matching TRBD1 (5 bases). Germline lookup yields CDR1 MGHRA and CDR2 YSYEKL. V was clipped by 4 bases and J by 0 bases, with 12 bases between them. The CDR3 runs 15 residues. In nucleotides, the CDR3 is TGCGCCAGCAGCCGTCAACAGGAAGCTAACTATGGCTACACCTTC. Its translation: CASSRQQEANYGYTF.

The chain links TRBV12-5 to TRBJ1-6; 8 positions agree with TRBD1. The CDR3 extends over 14 amino acids. V gave up 5 bases and J gave up 8 bases; unmatched junction bases: 5. CDR1 and CDR2 from the germline V gene are LGHNT and FRNRAP. The CDR3 loop is CASGIGQGDSPLHF. Written as DNA, the CDR3 is TGTGCTAGTGGTATAGGACAGGGCGATTCACCCCTCCACTTT.

V gene TRBV2 combines with J gene TRBJ2-7, with 10 bases aligning to TRBD1. There are 14 residues in the CDR3. Germline-derived CDR1 and CDR2 are SNHLY and FYNNEI. Trimming removed 7 bases from V and 8 bases from J; junction bases left unmatched: 11. Here the CDR3 DNA reads TGTGCCAGCAATTCCGACAGGGGGCGCGGAAAGCAGTACTTC. Encoded protein: CASNSDRGRGKQYF.

The chain couples TRBV2 to TRBJ2-7; 7 positions match TRBD2. CDR1 and CDR2 (germline): SNHLY, FYNNEI. With 10 bases clipped from V and 2 bases from J, the junction kept 17 bases outside the gene matches. The CDR3 length is 16 residues. The CDR3 DNA reads as TGTGCCATCCTCCCCCGCGGGGGAGACCTAGCCTACGAGCAGTACTTC. Protein sequence: CAILPRGGDLAYEQYF.

The rearrangement joins TRBV7-2 to TRBJ2-7, with a possible D match to TRBD2 (5 bases). This CDR3 is built from 15 residues. Trimming took 5 bases from V and 7 from J, leaving 21 bases between them. Germline assignment: CDR1 SGHTA and CDR2 FQGNSA. The CDR3 sequence is CASSPGQRGPGEQYF. The DNA of the CDR3 is TGTGCCAGCAGCCCGGGCCAACGCGGGCCCGGGGAGCAGTACTTC. Using reference TRBV7-2 and TRBJ2-7 for the parts outside the CDR3, the full variable domain is GAGVSQSPSNKVTEKGKDVELRCDPISGHTALYWYRQSLGQGLEFLIYFQGNSAPDKSGLPSDRFSAERTGGSVSTLTIQRTQQEDSAVYLCASSPGQRGPGEQYFGPGTRLTVT.

J is TRBJ1-1 and V is TRBV5-4; 7 bases align to TRBD1. The CDR3 has 14 residues. From germline, CDR1 is SGHNT and CDR2 YYREEE (reference sequence). V shed 4 bases, J shed 3 bases, and the junction held 6 bases outside the gene matches. The CDR3 nucleotides are TGTGCCAGCAGCACTCTGACAGGGTACACTGAAGCTTTCTTT. Translating gives CASSTLTGYTEAFF. Combining the CDR3 with reference TRBV5-4 and TRBJ1-1 gives the whole variable domain ETGVTQSPTHLIKTRGQQVTLRCSSQSGHNTVSWYQQALGQGPQFIFQYYREEENGRGNFPPRFSGLQFPNYSSELNVNALELDDSALYLCASSTLTGYTEAFFGQGTRLTVV.

This clone turned up a few times. The rearrangement uses TRBV5-1 and TRBJ2-7; D is ambiguous. V lost 0 bases and J 7 bases, leaving 14 bases between the germline ends. This CDR3 is built from 14 residues. The V gene's germline CDR1 is SGHRS and CDR2 YFSETQ. DNA of the CDR3: TGCGCCAGCAGCTTGGATCTTCAGCAGACTGAGCAGTACTTC. It is translated as CASSLDLQQTEQYF.

The chain joins TRBV28 to TRBJ2-3; possibly TRBD1 for D (6 bases). The CDR3 is 16 amino acids. From germline, CDR1 is MDHEN and CDR2 SYDVKM. V lost 3 bases and J lost 1, with 14 bases in between. Here the CDR3 DNA reads TGTGCCAGCAGTTTGAGAGGGGGTCTCGGCACAGATACGCAGTATTTT. Translating it yields CASSLRGGLGTDTQYF. Supplemented by reference TRBV28 and TRBJ2-3, the full variable domain reads DVKVTQSSRYLVKRTGEKVFLECVQDMDHENMFWYRQDPGLGLRLIYFSYDVKMKEKGDIPEGYSVSREKKERFSLILESASTNQTSMYLCASSLRGGLGTDTQYFGPGTRLTVL.

This chain joins TRBV29-1 and TRBJ2-1, with a possible D match to TRBD1 (5 bases). This CDR3 is built from 16 residues. The V end was cut by 4 bases, the J end by 3 bases, with 19 bases between. CDR1 and CDR2 (germline): SQVTM, ANQGSEA. The CDR3 sequence: CSVGLRDPYLYNEQFF. The CDR3 coding sequence is TGCAGCGTTGGACTCAGGGATCCCTATCTCTACAATGAGCAGTTCTTC.

The CDR3 sequence is CASSLGAFSYNEQFF. The CDR3, as DNA: TGTGCCAGCAGTCTTGGGGCCTTCTCCTACAATGAGCAGTTCTTC. The chain employs TRBV27 and TRBJ2-1, with D maybe TRBD1 (5 bases). V was shortened by 5 bases and J by 0 bases, with 11 bases between the two germline ends. The CDR3 is made up of 15 amino acids. Germline V CDR1 and CDR2: MNHEY, SMNVEV (reference sequence).

This chain uses TRBV7-9 with TRBJ2-1, with 12 bases aligning to TRBD2. The CDR3 extends over 15 amino acids. Germline V gene lookup returns CDR1 SEHNR and CDR2 FQNEAQ (reference sequence). V trimming: 5 bases; J trimming: 5 bases; junction bases outside the gene matches: 4. CDR3: CASSHGLAGHNEQFF. CDR3 DNA: TGTGCCAGCAGCCACGGACTAGCGGGGCACAATGAGCAGTTCTTC.

This clone has only a few counts. The V and J genes are TRBV7-9 and TRBJ2-1; D gene ambiguous. This CDR3 contains 12 residues. CDR1 and CDR2 from the germline V gene are SEHNR and FQNEAQ (reference sequence). Trimming shortened V by 4 bases and J by 9 bases, and 10 bases separated the two germline ends. DNA of the CDR3: TGTGCCAGCAGCTCACGGGTGGGTGAGCAGTTCTTC. Translation gives CASSSRVGEQFF.

The chain joins TRBV13 to TRBJ2-7; no clear D. This CDR3 comprises 13 residues. Germline V CDR1 and CDR2: PRHDT, FYEKMQ (reference sequence). V was cut by 0 bases and J by 5 bases, with 8 bases left in between. CDR3 residues: CASSLGRANEQYF. CDR3 coding DNA: TGTGCCAGCAGCTTAGGCCGCGCGAACGAGCAGTACTTC.

This clone was picked up one time. The chain is built from TRBV19 and TRBJ2-5; 14 nucleotides line up with TRBD2. Unmatched junction bases numbered 2, after V lost 6 bases and J lost 2 bases. The CDR3 is 15 residues long. Germline values: CDR1 LNHDA, CDR2 SQIVND (reference sequence). CDR3 region: CASRGTSGGQETQYF. The CDR3 bases are TGTGCCAGTAGGGGGACTAGCGGGGGACAAGAGACCCAGTACTTC. Based on the CDR3 plus reference TRBV19 and TRBJ2-5, the full variable domain is DGGITQSPKYLFRKEGQNVTLSCEQNLNHDAMYWYRQDPGQGLRLIYYSQIVNDFQKGDIAEGYSVSREKKESFPLTVTSAQKNPTAFYLCASRGTSGGQETQYFGPGTRLLVL.

The chain links TRBV5-1 to TRBJ2-2, with a possible D match to TRBD2 (7 bases). Germline-derived CDR1 and CDR2 are SGHRS and YFSETQ. Trimming cost V 4 bases and J 6 bases, with 10 bases left between them. The CDR3 loop spans 13 amino acids. In DNA, the CDR3 is TGCGCCAGCAGCACGGGGGGCGCCGGGGAGCTGTTTTTT. It is translated as CASSTGGAGELFF.

The chain is built from TRBV30 and TRBJ1-5; D unclear. Trimming removed 3 bases at V and 10 bases at J, with 16 bases between. Germline V CDR1 and CDR2: GTSNPN, SVGIG (reference sequence). The CDR3 consists of 13 residues. The CDR3 bases are TGTGCCTGGAGCCCCTCTACCCAGGCTCCCCAGCATTTT. Translated: CAWSPSTQAPQHF.